This T cell receptor (beta chain) was found in a study of graft-versus-host responses after intestinal transplantation. Overall study: Each recipient received anti-thymocyte globulin induction, then tacrolimus and steroids for about 3 years. General study findings and limits: Recipient marrow showed GvH clones, some seen first in ileum or blood.

Germline-derived CDR1 and CDR2 are GTSNPN and SVGIG (reference sequence). The CDR3 length is 11 residues. Trimming stripped 4 bases from V and 2 bases from J, with 5 bases between. Measured with immunoSEQ multiplex PCR; TCRdb has only the in-frame clones, and not every one. This table has 80,000 to 100,000 clones, 90% to 95% appearing once. Note on this clone: Its antigen is undetermined.

J is TRBJ1-2 and V is TRBV30; D is unresolved. This sequence originates from a human donor who received an intestinal transplant. The sample consisted of unstimulated CD4+ T cells sorted from spleen or lymph node cells, taken before intestinal transplant. The DNA of the CDR3 is TGTGCCTGGACAAAAAACTATGGCTACACCTTC. This encodes CAWTKNYGYTF.